Shown below are 29 T cell receptor beta chains from a single sample sequenced in a study of cytotoxic CD8 clonotypes in ibrutinib-treated CLL. Using immunoSEQ multiplex PCR, the repertoire was profiled, and TCRdb retains in-frame clones only, with some absent. This sample has about 130,000 clones, with 70% to 90% found just once. Sample: PBMCs, taken after 24 months of ibrutinib treatment. The receptors were sampled from a human donor with chronic lymphocytic leukemia.

The chain couples TRBV7-9 to TRBJ2-7; 10 nucleotides line up with TRBD1. The CDR3 is 15 amino acids. Germline-derived CDR1 and CDR2 are SEHNR and FQNEAQ (reference sequence). Trimming removed 3 bases from V and 6 bases from J; junction bases left unmatched: 8. The CDR3 bases are TGTGCCAGCAGCTTCTCCGGGACAGGGGAGGTCGAGCAGTACTTC. Amino acid sequence: CASSFSGTGEVEQYF.

This clone was detected only once. The V gene is TRBV6-4, the J gene TRBJ1-2; the D gene is possibly TRBD1 (6 bases). Per the germline V gene, CDR1 is MRHNA and CDR2 is SNTAGT. Trimming shortened V by 8 bases and J by 2 bases, and 21 bases separated the two germline ends. The CDR3 loop spans 16 amino acids. The CDR3, as DNA: TGTGCCAGCGCTGAACAGGGTGGTAATATGAACTATGGCTACACCTTC. Residues: CASAEQGGNMNYGYTF.

The rearrangement links TRBV19 to TRBJ2-7, with D tentatively TRBD2 (7 bases). The CDR3 contains 12 residues. From germline, CDR1 is LNHDA and CDR2 SQIVND (reference sequence). Trimming removed 11 bases from V and 3 bases from J, with 14 bases in between. In nucleotides, the CDR3 is TGTGCCTCAAGGGGGGAGGGCTACGAGCAGTACTTC. This sequence encodes CASRGEGYEQYF.

The rearrangement joins TRBV6-6 to TRBJ2-4; D is unclear. This CDR3 has 15 residues. Trimming pared 0 bases from V and 1 base from J, leaving 7 bases between. The germline V gene has CDR1 MNHNY and CDR2 SVGAGI (reference sequence). CDR3 amino acids: CASSYSYGAKNIQYF. For the CDR3, the DNA is TGTGCCAGCAGTTACTCGTATGGTGCCAAAAACATTCAGTACTTC.

This chain uses TRBV6-5 with TRBJ2-2; D is ambiguous. The CDR3 spans 13 residues. Germline CDR1 reads MNHEY; CDR2 reads SVGAGI. V gave up 1 base and J gave up 8 bases, with 8 bases separating them. In DNA, the CDR3 is TGTGCCAGCAGTTACTTTGGTTCGGGGGAGCTGTTTTTT. Encoded protein: CASSYFGSGELFF.

The genes are TRBV6-1 and TRBJ2-5, with D perhaps matching TRBD2 (6 bases). The CDR3 has 13 amino acids. CDR1 is MNHNS, CDR2 SASEGT, per germline. Trimming took off 8 bases at V and 2 bases at J, with 12 bases between the two ends. CDR3 bases: TGTGCCAGCGGGGGGACTCTTCAAGAGACCCAGTACTTC. The encoded protein is CASGGTLQETQYF.

The V call is TRBV5-1, the J call TRBJ1-3; TRBD1 aligns across 7 bases. CDR3 length: 13 residues. The germline V gene has CDR1 SGHRS and CDR2 YFSETQ. V dropped 4 bases and J dropped 6; count of bases not matched to a gene: 4. The CDR3 DNA reads TGCGCCAGCAGCCACAGGGGAGAAAACACCATATATTTT. The encoded protein is CASSHRGENTIYF.

The chain combines TRBV5-1 with TRBJ1-2; D gene ambiguous. Looked up from germline, CDR1 is SGHRS and CDR2 is YFSETQ. V dropped 0 bases and J dropped 3 bases, with 6 bases sitting between them. The CDR3 covers 13 residues. CDR3 coding DNA: TGCGCCAGCAGCTTGGGCGGGGACTATGGCTACACCTTC. Translated: CASSLGGDYGYTF.

The chain combines TRBV21-1 with TRBJ2-2; the table's TRBD1 call for D was not verified on the DNA. TRBV21-1 constitutes a pseudogene. The CDR3 length is 14 residues. The CDR3 bases are TGTGCCAGCAGCAGACCTACAGGGACCGGGGAGCTGTTTTTT. Amino acids: CASSRPTGTGELFF.

The chain has TRBV7-2 and TRBJ1-2; 7 nucleotides line up with TRBD1. CDR3 size: 13 residues. Germline V gives CDR1 SGHTA, CDR2 FQGNSA. Trimming cost V 6 bases and J 8 bases; bases outside gene matches: 9. This chain's CDR3 is CASRTGPSSGYTF. For the CDR3, the DNA is TGTGCCAGCAGGACAGGGCCTTCTTCCGGCTACACCTTC.

The chain uses TRBV7-9 and TRBJ1-1; D may be TRBD1 (6 bases). Trimming removed 5 bases at V and 0 bases at J, with 16 bases between. Per the germline V gene, CDR1 is SEHNR and CDR2 is FQNEAQ (reference sequence). The CDR3 sequence is 16 residues long. CDR3 in DNA: TGTGCCAGCAGCCCCCGATCAGGGGAGATGAACACTGAAGCTTTCTTT. Its translation: CASSPRSGEMNTEAFF. The variable domain in full, with the rest retrieved from reference TRBV7-9 and TRBJ1-1, is DTGVSQNPRHKITKRGQNVTFRCDPISEHNRLYWYRQTLGQGPEFLTYFQNEAQLEKSRLLSDRFSAERPKGSFSTLEIQRTEQGDSAMYLCASSPRSGEMNTEAFFGQGTRLTVV.

This clone appeared a single time. This rearrangement joins TRBV7-9 to TRBJ2-5; D might be TRBD2 (5 bases). The germline V and J ends were trimmed by 1 base and 2 bases, with 5 bases remaining between them. CDR1 and CDR2 from the germline V gene are SEHNR and FQNEAQ (reference sequence). The CDR3 is made up of 13 amino acids. DNA for the CDR3: TGTGCCAGCAGCTTAGGGACTCAAGAGACCCAGTACTTC. Protein: CASSLGTQETQYF.

The rearrangement links TRBV28 to TRBJ2-3; D remains ambiguous. Per the germline V gene, CDR1 is MDHEN and CDR2 is SYDVKM. Trimming pared 6 bases from V and 0 bases from J, leaving 10 bases between. CDR3 size: 14 residues. DNA of the CDR3: TGTGCCAGCAGCCCCCCCTCCAGCACAGATACGCAGTATTTT. Translation: CASSPPSSTDTQYF.

This clone occurred once. This chain uses TRBV6-6 with TRBJ1-3; 9 bases match TRBD1. Germline loops: CDR1 MNHNY, CDR2 SVGAGI (reference sequence). The V and J ends lost 7 bases and 4 bases, in that order; junction bases with no gene match: 5. CDR3 length equals 14 residues. CDR3 nucleotides: TGTGCCAGCAAACGGACAGGGGAAGGAAACACCATATATTTT. Its protein is CASKRTGEGNTIYF.

This rearrangement joins TRBV25-1 to TRBJ2-3; D is perhaps TRBD1 (5 bases). The V end lost 4 bases, the J end lost 1 base, and 15 bases lay between the germline ends. Germline lookup yields CDR1 MGHDK and CDR2 SYGVNS. This CDR3 is built from 16 residues. CDR3 bases: TGTGCCAGCAGTGGAATGACAGTGGGTGGCACAGATACGCAGTATTTT. Protein: CASSGMTVGGTDTQYF.

The chain combines TRBV27 with TRBJ1-1; 8 positions agree with TRBD1. The CDR3 is 15 amino acids. The germline CDR1 and CDR2 sequences are MNHEY and SMNVEV (reference sequence). V was clipped by 5 bases and J by 1 base; unmatched bases: 6. The CDR3 nucleotides read TGTGCCAGCAGTCCCCTGGGACAGGAGAACACTGAAGCTTTCTTT. This gives the protein CASSPLGQENTEAFF.

V gene TRBV6-5 combines with J gene TRBJ1-2; D might be TRBD1 (5 bases). V shed 5 bases and J shed 2 bases, with 6 bases lying between them. Germline assignment: CDR1 MNHEY and CDR2 SVGAGI. The CDR3 length is 12 residues. DNA of the CDR3: TGTGCCAGCAGTGGGGACAACTATGGCTACACCTTC. Amino acid sequence: CASSGDNYGYTF.

The V gene is TRBV7-9, the J gene TRBJ2-5; the match to TRBD2 covers 9 bases. The CDR3 contains 17 residues. Trimming removed 5 bases from V and 0 bases from J; junction bases left unmatched: 10. The germline V gene has CDR1 SEHNR and CDR2 FQNEAQ (reference sequence). CDR3 protein: CASSLGVAGDHQETQYF. The CDR3 DNA reads TGTGCCAGCAGCCTTGGGGTAGCGGGGGACCACCAAGAGACCCAGTACTTC.

This clone occurred a few times. The rearrangement uses TRBV7-3 and TRBJ2-2; TRBD1 agrees at 7 bases. Germline V gene sequence: CDR1 SGHTA, CDR2 FQGTGA. The CDR3 has 16 residues. The J segment lost 4 bases and the V segment lost 3 bases, leaving 8 bases of the junction unmatched. Written as DNA, the CDR3 is TGTGCCAGCAGCTTGGGACCCACAGGGGTCACCGGGGAGCTGTTTTTT. This encodes CASSLGPTGVTGELFF.

V and J are TRBV28 and TRBJ2-3; 13 nucleotides agree with TRBD2. CDR3 length equals 16 residues. Trimming at V came to 5 bases and at J to 0 bases, leaving 2 bases not matched to a gene. CDR1 and CDR2 (germline): MDHEN, SYDVKM. CDR3 DNA sequence: TGTGCCAGCAGTGTGGGACTAGCGGGAAGCACAGATACGCAGTATTTT. It is translated as CASSVGLAGSTDTQYF.

This chain connects TRBV5-3 to TRBJ2-1; 10 bases align to TRBD2. TRBV5-3 is annotated as an ORF whose role is uncertain. CDR3 length: 17 residues. Losses at the gene ends were 0 bases for V and 2 bases for J; bases not matched to a gene: 5. DNA for the CDR3: TGTGCCAGAAGCTTGGCCTCTAGCGGGAGCCCCTACAATGAGCAGTTCTTC. It encodes CARSLASSGSPYNEQFF.

The chain is built from TRBV5-1 and TRBJ2-6; D gene ambiguous. The V end lost 1 base, the J end lost 4 bases, and 9 bases lay between the germline ends. The CDR3 totals 15 residues. The V gene's germline CDR1 is SGHRS and CDR2 YFSETQ. In DNA form, the CDR3 reads TGCGCCAGCAGCTTGCGGGTATCCGGGGCCAACGTCCTGACTTTC. Amino acid sequence: CASSLRVSGANVLTF.

The chain recombines TRBV10-3 with TRBJ2-7, with 7 positions matching TRBD2. V gave up 6 bases and J gave up 6 bases; unmatched junction bases: 5. The germline V gene has CDR1 ENHRY and CDR2 SYGVKD. The CDR3 has 12 amino acids. The CDR3 loop is CAIRERESEQYF. The CDR3 region has the DNA TGTGCCATCAGGGAGCGGGAAAGCGAGCAGTACTTC.

This chain joins TRBV15 and TRBJ2-7; D not resolved. From germline, CDR1 is LNHNV and CDR2 YYDKDF (reference sequence). V was pared by 0 bases and J by 4 bases, with 16 bases between. This CDR3 contains 16 residues. The CDR3 nucleotides read TGTGCCACCAGCAGAGATAGCCAGGTCAGTTCTTACGAGCAGTACTTC. It specifies CATSRDSQVSSYEQYF.

This chain links TRBV10-3 with TRBJ2-7; D is perhaps TRBD1 (6 bases). Germline-derived CDR1 and CDR2 are ENHRY and SYGVKD. This CDR3 spans 13 amino acids. Trimming pared 5 bases from V and 2 bases from J, leaving 10 bases between. The CDR3 here is CAISKTGTYEQYF. The CDR3 DNA reads TGTGCCATCAGTAAAACAGGGACCTACGAGCAGTACTTC.

The J gene is TRBJ2-3, the V gene TRBV7-9; 11 nucleotides match TRBD2. Unmatched junction bases numbered 13, after V lost 5 bases and J lost 6 bases. The germline V gene encodes CDR1 SEHNR and CDR2 FQNEAQ (reference sequence). The CDR3 is 17 residues long. CDR3 coding DNA: TGTGCCAGCAGCCTACTAGCGGGAGCCCTTCGAGGGGATACGCAGTATTTT. This gives the protein CASSLLAGALRGDTQYF.

A word on this clone: Germline is not matched at one junction end, which may reflect a read error. The chain is built from TRBV18 and TRBJ1-6; D is unresolved. In germline, CDR1 is KGHSH, CDR2 LQKENI. CDR3 size: 13 residues. The chain's CDR3 is CASSLQDRQGLLF. As DNA, the CDR3 is TGTGCCAGCTCACTACAAGACCGGCAAGGGTTACTCTTT.

This chain uses TRBV5-1 with TRBJ2-5; 8 nucleotides match TRBD2. Germline values: CDR1 SGHRS, CDR2 YFSETQ. V shed 4 bases, J shed 0 bases, and the junction held 8 bases outside the gene matches. The CDR3 is made up of 16 amino acids. As DNA, the CDR3 is TGCGCCAGCAGCCCTGGGGGTAGCGGGAACCAAGAGACCCAGTACTTC. It translates to CASSPGGSGNQETQYF.

The chain carries TRBV7-2 and TRBJ1-5, with D unresolved. Germline lookup yields CDR1 SGHTA and CDR2 FQGNSA. The V end lost 1 base, the J end lost 1 base, and 8 bases lay between the germline ends. CDR3 size: 15 residues. The CDR3 here is CASSLGQASNQPQHF. CDR3 in DNA: TGTGCCAGCAGCTTAGGACAAGCGAGCAATCAGCCCCAGCATTTT.